The 22 T cell receptor beta chains in this list originate from one sample, sequenced in a study of T cells in Graves' hyperthyroidism and ophthalmopathy. The investigators amplified TCR beta CDR3 regions from RNA transcripts. TCR CDR3 regions were first amplified by RT-PCR with HTBI primers. TCRdb re-called the multiplex PCR reads through MiXCR, storing one row per CDR3 protein. The sample has approximately 610,000 distinct CDR3 sequences, 14% to 15% seen once. Sequencing was done on a sample of blood. Every receptor here comes from a woman between 40 and 55 years old with Graves' ophthalmopathy.

This clonotype was counted ten times or more. V and J are TRBV7-2 and TRBJ2-7; 10 nucleotides agree with TRBD1. The trim removed 3 bases at V and 6 bases at J, leaving 5 bases unmatched. Germline CDR1 and CDR2: SGHTA and FQGNSA. The CDR3 runs to 14 residues. This chain's CDR3 is CASSFGTGVGEQYF. The CDR3 coding sequence is TGTGCCAGCAGCTTCGGGACAGGGGTTGGCGAGCAGTACTTC.

This sequence joins TRBV4-1 and TRBJ2-7, with 9 nucleotides matching TRBD2. The CDR3 totals 14 residues. V shed 5 bases and J 4 bases; nucleotides not matched to a gene: 6. The germline gives CDR1 MGHRA, CDR2 YSYEKL. The CDR3 DNA reads as TGCGCCAGCAGCGAACTAGCGGGTAGATACGAGCAGTACTTC. Protein: CASSELAGRYEQYF.

There are a few counts of this clonotype. The chain couples TRBV6-5 to TRBJ1-2; perhaps TRBD1 as D (5 bases). The CDR3 runs to 16 residues. V dropped 4 bases and J dropped 5 bases, with 20 bases sitting between them. Looked up from germline, CDR1 is MNHEY and CDR2 is SVGAGI. In DNA form, the CDR3 reads TGTGCCAGCAGTTTCGGGGGGGTCCCGGAAACATATGGCTACACCTTC. Translating it yields CASSFGGVPETYGYTF.

This chain links TRBV7-9 with TRBJ1-1, with a tentative D call TRBD1 (5 bases). Germline CDR1 and CDR2: SEHNR and FQNEAQ (reference sequence). The CDR3 spans 12 residues. Trimming stripped 8 bases from V and 5 bases from J, with 12 bases between. CDR3 residues: CASEWGGTEAFF. In nucleotides, the CDR3 is TGTGCCAGCGAATGGGGGGGGACTGAAGCTTTCTTT. The whole variable domain, remainder taken from reference TRBV7-9 and TRBJ1-1, is DTGVSQNPRHKITKRGQNVTFRCDPISEHNRLYWYRQTLGQGPEFLTYFQNEAQLEKSRLLSDRFSAERPKGSFSTLEIQRTEQGDSAMYLCASEWGGTEAFFGQGTRLTVV.

This clonotype occurred many times. CDR3 sequence: CASKGQGGTEAFF. The CDR3, as DNA: TGTGCCAGCAAGGGACAGGGGGGAACTGAAGCTTTCTTT. The rearrangement links TRBV28 to TRBJ1-1; the match to TRBD1 covers 11 bases. This CDR3 contains 13 residues. Germline-derived CDR1 and CDR2 are MDHEN and SYDVKM. The junction had 3 bases not matched to a gene; V was cut back by 7 bases and J by 5 bases. The full variable domain, with the rest looked up from reference TRBV28 and TRBJ1-1, is DVKVTQSSRYLVKRTGEKVFLECVQDMDHENMFWYRQDPGLGLRLIYFSYDVKMKEKGDIPEGYSVSREKKERFSLILESASTNQTSMYLCASKGQGGTEAFFGQGTRLTVV.

This clonotype was found many times. For the CDR3, the DNA is TGTGCCAGTAGTATCGGACAGGTTAAGAACACTGAAGCTTTCTTT. It translates to CASSIGQVKNTEAFF. V is TRBV19 and J is TRBJ1-1; 7 bases agree with TRBD1. The CDR3 length is 15 residues. Trimming removed 3 bases from V and 1 base from J; junction bases left unmatched: 5. Germline V gene data show CDR1 as LNHDA and CDR2 as SQIVND (reference sequence).

This clonotype occurred many times. The chain links TRBV20-1 to TRBJ1-2; D not resolved. The CDR3 runs to 11 residues. Germline loops: CDR1 DFQATT, CDR2 SNEGSKA (reference sequence). CDR3 in amino acids: CSLRAGVGYTF. The CDR3 DNA sequence: TGCAGCCTGCGAGCCGGGGTTGGCTACACCTTC.

This clonotype showed up just a few times. V is TRBV6-1 and J is TRBJ2-5; the match to TRBD1 covers 10 bases. Trimming removed 6 bases from V and 0 bases from J; junction bases left unmatched: 7. The germline CDR1 and CDR2 sequences are MNHNS and SASEGT. The CDR3 spans 16 residues. The CDR3 DNA reads as TGTGCCAGCAGACCCGGGACAGGGGAACACCAAGAGACCCAGTACTTC. Translated: CASRPGTGEHQETQYF.

This clonotype was recorded a few times. The gene calls are TRBV6-1 and TRBJ1-1; TRBD1 matches 7 bases. Germline loops: CDR1 MNHNS, CDR2 SASEGT. CDR3 length: 15 residues. V lost 5 bases and J lost 0; bases outside the gene matches: 6. The CDR3, as DNA: TGTGCCAGCAGTAGCACGGGACAGATGAACACTGAAGCTTTCTTT. This gives the protein CASSSTGQMNTEAFF.

This clonotype was observed a few times. The chain uses TRBV29-1 and TRBJ2-5; 7 nucleotides agree with TRBD1. V gave up 3 bases and J gave up 3 bases; unmatched junction bases: 7. From germline, CDR1 is SQVTM and CDR2 ANQGSEA. The CDR3 has 14 amino acids. The CDR3 is CSVEDRLGKETQYF. CDR3 in DNA: TGCAGCGTTGAGGACAGGTTAGGTAAAGAGACCCAGTACTTC. The entire variable domain, with the rest obtained from reference TRBV29-1 and TRBJ2-5, is as follows: SAVISQKPSRDICQRGTSLTIQCQVDSQVTMMFWYRQQPGQSLTLIATANQGSEATYESGFVIDKFPISRPNLTFSTLTVSNMSPEDSSIYLCSVEDRLGKETQYFGPGTRLLVL.

This clonotype was seen a few times. The genes are TRBV6-2 or TRBV6-3 and TRBJ2-1; TRBD1 aligns across 7 bases. With V trimmed by 2 bases and J by 14 bases, 12 bases remained unmatched. Looked up from germline, CDR1 is MNHEY and CDR2 is SVGEGT. CDR3 size: 14 residues. This chain's CDR3 is CASSYRQPPTGEFF. Written as DNA, the CDR3 is TGTGCCAGCAGTTACCGACAACCACCTACAGGGGAGTTCTTC.

As DNA, the CDR3 is TGTGCCAGCAGTTTCGGGAGCGACACCGGGGAGCTGTTTTTT. Translation: CASSFGSDTGELFF. The chain employs TRBV6-2 or TRBV6-3 and TRBJ2-2, with a tentative D call TRBD2 (6 bases). From germline, CDR1 is MNHEY and CDR2 SVGEGT. V gave up 4 bases and J gave up 3 bases, with 9 bases separating them. The CDR3 spans 14 residues.

This clonotype was counted at least ten times. The chain combines TRBV12-3 or TRBV12-4 with TRBJ1-2; the D is unclear. The CDR3 consists of 12 residues. Trimming shortened V by 5 bases and J by 7 bases, and 11 bases separated the two germline ends. In DNA form, the CDR3 reads TGTGCCAGCAGTCCAGACCGAGGTGGCTACACCTTC. Translating gives CASSPDRGGYTF.

This clonotype appeared many times. J is TRBJ2-5 and V is TRBV29-1; a weak D match, TRBD2 (6 bases). Per the germline V gene, CDR1 is SQVTM and CDR2 is ANQGSEA. CDR3 length: 14 amino acids. V was pared by 7 bases and J by 4 bases, with 19 bases between. The CDR3 DNA follows: TGCAGCGCATGGGGAGGAGGGCAGGCAGAGACCCAGTACTTC. This encodes CSAWGGGQAETQYF.

This clonotype was found many times. The chain uses TRBV15 and TRBJ1-5; D gene unclear. This CDR3 has 14 residues. With 0 bases removed from V and 4 bases from J, the gap between germline ends came to 7 bases. Per the germline V gene, CDR1 is LNHNV and CDR2 is YYDKDF (reference sequence). The CDR3 DNA reads as TGTGCCACCAGCAGAGAACTCCTGAATCAGCCCCAGCATTTT. This codes for CATSRELLNQPQHF.

This clonotype was counted many times. The CDR3 DNA is TGCGCCAGCAGCTTGGGCGGAACAGATCAGCCCCAGCATTTT. Translated: CASSLGGTDQPQHF. This chain connects TRBV5-1 to TRBJ1-5; no definite D call. The germline gives CDR1 SGHRS, CDR2 YFSETQ. CDR3 length: 14 residues. Trimming took 0 bases from V and 5 from J, leaving 9 bases between them.

This clonotype was counted many times. The V gene is TRBV28, the J gene TRBJ1-1; D is unclear. Between the trimmed V and J ends, which lost 1 base and 5 bases, there was a span of 8 bases. Germline V CDR1 and CDR2: MDHEN, SYDVKM. There are 13 residues in the CDR3. The chain's CDR3 is CASSLYTGTEAFF. CDR3 DNA: TGTGCCAGCAGTTTATATACGGGTACTGAAGCTTTCTTT.

This clonotype was detected a few times. This sequence joins TRBV11-3 and TRBJ2-5, with D uncertain. V was trimmed by 6 bases and J by 3 bases, leaving 11 bases between them. CDR1 and CDR2 (germline): SGHNT, YENEEA. The CDR3 extends over 13 amino acids. CDR3 DNA: TGTGCCAGCAGAAACGCCGGAGAAGAGACCCAGTACTTC. Translating gives CASRNAGEETQYF.

There are many counts of this clonotype. The gene calls are TRBV10-3 and TRBJ2-7; TRBD1 matches 7 bases. This CDR3 spans 15 amino acids. Losses at the gene ends were 5 bases for V and 3 bases for J; bases not matched to a gene: 10. Germline lookup yields CDR1 ENHRY and CDR2 SYGVKD. The CDR3, as DNA: TGTGCCATCAGTCCCCTGACAGGGAAGGACTACGAGCAGTACTTC. Protein: CAISPLTGKDYEQYF.

This clonotype was counted at least ten times. The chain's CDR3 is CASSFQGVGTQYF. The CDR3 DNA follows: TGTGCCAGCAGCTTCCAGGGAGTAGGGACCCAGTACTTC. The V gene is TRBV11-1, the J gene TRBJ2-5; the D call may be TRBD1 or TRBD2 (5 bases each). From germline, CDR1 is SGHAT and CDR2 FQDESV (reference sequence). Trimming pared 3 bases from V and 7 bases from J, leaving 12 bases between. The length of the CDR3 is 13 residues.

There are many counts of this clonotype. V and J are TRBV14 and TRBJ1-2; D gene unclear. Trimming pared 5 bases from V and 6 bases from J, leaving 16 bases between. CDR1 SGHDN and CDR2 FVKESK come from the germline V gene. The CDR3 length is 14 residues. The CDR3 nucleotides read TGTGCCAGCAGCGGAGCGGCGGTTAGGCATGGCTACACCTTC. Translating gives CASSGAAVRHGYTF. Full variable domain (missing parts from reference TRBV14 and TRBJ1-2): EAGVTQFPSHSVIEKGQTVTLRCDPISGHDNLYWYRRVMGKEIKFLLHFVKESKQDESGMPNNRFLAERTGGTYSTLKVQPAELEDSGVYFCASSGAAVRHGYTFGSGTRLTVV.

The CDR3 loop reads CASSPGQGADEQYF. The CDR3 DNA reads TGTGCCAGCAGCCCCGGCCAGGGGGCGGACGAGCAGTACTTC. This chain uses TRBV11-1 with TRBJ2-7, with 8 bases that match TRBD1. V trimming: 5 bases; J trimming: 5 bases; junction bases outside the gene matches: 8. The CDR3 contains 14 residues. The V gene's germline CDR1 is SGHAT and CDR2 FQDESV (reference sequence).